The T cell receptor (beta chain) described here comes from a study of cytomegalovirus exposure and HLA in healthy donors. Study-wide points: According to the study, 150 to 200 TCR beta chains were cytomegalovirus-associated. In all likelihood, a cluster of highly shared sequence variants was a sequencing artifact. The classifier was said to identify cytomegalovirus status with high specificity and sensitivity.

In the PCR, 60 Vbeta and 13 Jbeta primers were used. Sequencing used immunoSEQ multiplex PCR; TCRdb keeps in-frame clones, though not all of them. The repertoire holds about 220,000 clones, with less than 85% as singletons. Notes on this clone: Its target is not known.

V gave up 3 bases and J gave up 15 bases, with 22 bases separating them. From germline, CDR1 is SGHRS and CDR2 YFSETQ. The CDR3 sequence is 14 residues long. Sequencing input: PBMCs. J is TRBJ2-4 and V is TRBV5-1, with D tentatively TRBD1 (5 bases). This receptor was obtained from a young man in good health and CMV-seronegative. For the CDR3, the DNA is TGCGCCAGCAGCTCCGGGCAGGACAAGAATTTCGTGTACTTC. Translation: CASSSGQDKNFVYF.